The rows below give T cell receptor beta chains drawn from one sample of a study of technical replicates of blood from several donors. The assay was immunoSEQ multiplex PCR, and TCRdb's table has in-frame clones only and misses some. The sample holds approximately 85,000 clones, about 91% seen once. The source material was T cells isolated from PBMCs. The receptors here all came from a human donor in good health. Both conserved end residues are part of each CDR3. A D gene is named only where the DNA matches it firmly. The size of a clone is reported for some rows only, either as once, few or many, or as a class for expanded clones.

v_gene	j_gene	abundance	d_gene	CDR3nt	CDR3aa
TRBV18	TRBJ1-2	once	NA	TGTGCCAGCTCACTGCTAACGCGCTACACCTTC	CASSLLTRYTF
TRBV30	TRBJ2-7	NA	NA	TGTGCCTGGAGCCAGGGGTACGAGCAGTACTTC	CAWSQGYEQYF
TRBV19	TRBJ1-1	NA	TRBD1	TGTGCCAGTAGTGCGGGACAGGGGAATAGGGTCACTGAAGCTTTCTTT	CASSAGQGNRVTEAFF
TRBV4-1	TRBJ1-2	NA	NA	TGCGCCAGCAGCCAAGTCAGTCTAAGGGGCTCCACTAACTATGGCTACACCTTC	CASSQVSLRGSTNYGYTF
TRBV29-1	TRBJ1-1	NA	NA	TGCAGCGTACGGGGGAAGAACACTGAAGCTTTCTTT	CSVRGKNTEAFF
TRBV9	TRBJ1-2	NA	NA	TGTGCCAGCAGGGTGGACAGCGGTGGCCTTTATGGCTACACCTTC	CASRVDSGGLYGYTF
TRBV28	TRBJ2-1	once	NA	TGTGCCAGCAGTTATCGAGTAGCAGGAGGAAATGAGCAGTTCTTC	CASSYRVAGGNEQFF
TRBV21-1	TRBJ2-7	NA	NA	TGTGCCAGCAGCAAAGGAAGGCGCCAGGGGGATGAACGGGAGCAGTACTTC	CASSKGRRQGDEREQYF
TRBV4-1	TRBJ2-7	NA	TRBD2	TGCGCCAGCAGCCCGCCTTCCGGGACTAGCGGGAGCTTCTACGAGCAGTACTTC	CASSPPSGTSGSFYEQYF
TRBV4-2	TRBJ2-2	NA	TRBD2	TGTGCCAGCAGCCAAGTGGGACTAGCGAACACCGGGGAGCTGTTTTTT	CASSQVGLANTGELFF
TRBV5-1	TRBJ2-3	NA	NA	TGCGCCAGCAGGTTGGGCGGGTTCACAGATACGCAGTATTTT	CASRLGGFTDTQYF
TRBV5-1	TRBJ2-3	NA	NA	TGCGCCAGCAGCGGGGGGGCCCAAGATACGCAGTATTTT	CASSGGAQDTQYF
TRBV19	TRBJ2-7	NA	NA	NA	CASTSGAGVNEQYF
TRBV7-9	TRBJ2-6	NA	NA	TGTGCCAGCAGCTTAGCGATCAGGGACTCTGGGGCCAACGTCCTGACTTTC	CASSLAIRDSGANVLTF
TRBV10-1	TRBJ2-7	NA	NA	TGCGCCAGCAGTGAGTCCGCACATACCTACGAGCAGTACTTC	CASSESAHTYEQYF
TRBV19	TRBJ2-6	NA	NA	TGTGCCAGTAGTATCCGGTCTGGGGCCAACGTCCTGACTTTC	CASSIRSGANVLTF